This T cell receptor (beta chain) was observed in a study of T cells in Graves' hyperthyroidism and ophthalmopathy (dated by TCRdb to between 2018 and 2021). About the study as a whole: Peripheral blood samples were taken at initial diagnosis, before any treatment was given. After blood sampling, hyperthyroidism patients were treated with methimazole at a starting dose of 30 mg daily, and ophthalmopathy patients were treated with high-dose intravenous methylprednisolone. To identify TCR V-J signatures that set the groups apart, the researchers used a discovery cohort of 95 to 100 patients, made up of around 42 with Graves' ophthalmopathy and about 60 with stable Graves' hyperthyroidism. Prospective prediction of ophthalmopathy was tested in an independent validation cohort consisting of some 19 hyperthyroidism patients and over 15 patients who later progressed to ophthalmopathy. In about 6 Graves' hyperthyroidism patients, the study also compared T-cell repertoires from thyroid tissue with T-cell repertoires from blood. The 100 discovery patients were randomly split 7:3 into training and test sets. The paper describes TCR Vbeta CDR3 sequencing of some 130 peripheral blood samples, made up of 43 ophthalmopathy patients, around 73 hyperthyroidism patients and 17 progressor patients. The research as a whole found: No statistical method was used to set the sample size in advance, and investigators knew the group allocation. In validation, the model predicted progression to ophthalmopathy with approximately 69% sensitivity and 72.22% specificity, a median of about 6 months before onset. Blood samples also contained most of the expanded thyroid clonotypes (frequency above 0.001), which suggests that blood repertoires may reflect thyroid immune responses. A 13 V-J signature model separated ophthalmopathy from stable hyperthyroidism, with around 88% sensitivity and roughly 81% specificity in cross-validation and 80%/75% in testing.

V has 0 bases trimmed and J has 4 bases trimmed; junction bases matching no gene number 7. The CDR3 runs 16 amino acids, cysteine and phenylalanine included. Solely the CDR3 DNA is kept, with 48 bases framed from the first base. As encoded in the germline V gene, CDR1 is SGDLS while CDR2 is YYNGEE. The TCR beta CDR3 regions were amplified from the RNA transcripts. A first-round RT-PCR of the TCR CDR3 used the HTBI primer set with the Qiagen OneStep RT-PCR kit. A second multiplex PCR round built the libraries, followed by size selection and purification. Libraries were sequenced paired-end with 100 bp reads on an Illumina HiSeq2000. The authors' pipeline ran thus. SOAPnuke was used to process the raw data, with reads discarded if the reads contained adapters or uncalled bases, had a mean Phred below 15, or lacked an exact constant-primer or identifier match. High-quality paired reads were merged using COPE v1.2.5, and each unique nucleotide sequence was defined as a clonotype. MiTCR v1.1 was used to align the clonotypes against IMGT TRBV, TRBD and TRBJ reference segments. The analysis included only V-J combinations with a frequency above 0.0001, which together covered about 99% of the repertoires. The TCS score was defined as the ratio of F50 (clonal expansion) to E x V (chaos), calculated using BLOSUM62-based TCRdist between CDR3 peptides within each V-J. Welch's t-statistics and random forest reduced 500 to 650 V-J features to around 14, which were used in a naive Bayes classifier (R e1071). TCRdb redid the processing of the public reads, applying fastp at Q25 and MiXCR, and retained in-frame beta chains. A single entry per CDR3 protein holds the most common genes and DNA from its merged rows. None of the V and J calls come from the authors' own analysis; TCRdb made them. Within this sample are approximately 630,000 distinct CDR3 sequences, with under 20% of them counted one time only. Approximately 3.8% of the sample lies in the top ten.

Stable Graves' hyperthyroidism was defined as no progression to ophthalmopathy during 18 months of follow-up. Hyperthyroidism patients were aged 18 to 65 years and newly diagnosed, with disease duration of less than 2 months. Any patient with an uncontrolled infection, another autoimmune disease, pregnancy or lactation was excluded. Diagnoses were established on the basis of clinical symptoms, serum thyroxine and TRAb, thyroid ultrasound, and orbital computed tomography. Ficoll-Paque density gradient centrifugation was used to isolate PBMCs from about 9.4 ml of fresh peripheral blood. Trizol reagent was used to extract total RNA, and RNA quality was then checked on an Agilent 2100 Bioanalyzer. Notes on this clonotype: There is no known antigen for this receptor. Within one base of it there is no much larger clone, and no base qualities were kept.

Recombination linked TRBV9 to TRBJ2-1, and 7 junctional nucleotides match TRBD2. This receptor was obtained from a woman aged 25 to 39 with Graves' hyperthyroidism. The sequenced sample was blood. CDR3 region: CASSVARGTKYNEQFF. The DNA sequence follows: TGTGCCAGCAGCGTAGCTCGGGGGACTAAATACAATGAGCAGTTCTTC.